The 26 T cell receptor beta chains below all came from one sample that was sequenced in a study of blood T cell repertoires in COVID-19. Libraries were prepared by immunoSEQ multiplex PCR; TCRdb keeps only in-frame clonotypes and omits some of them. The top ten clones hold 22% of a sample with around 150,000 clones, about 80% of them seen once. Sequenced input: peripheral blood. The source is a woman aged 80 or over with acute or convalescent COVID-19.

There are a few counts of this clone. The V call is TRBV5-1, the J call TRBJ2-4; D call uncertain. CDR3 length equals 15 residues. V lost 0 bases to trimming and J lost 4 bases, with 11 bases between them. Germline lookup yields CDR1 SGHRS and CDR2 YFSETQ. The CDR3 region has the DNA TGCGCCAGCAGCTTGGGCCCGAGTGCGAAAAACATTCAGTACTTC. It encodes CASSLGPSAKNIQYF. Full variable domain (missing parts from reference TRBV5-1 and TRBJ2-4): KAGVTQTPRYLIKTRGQQVTLSCSPISGHRSVSWYQQTPGQGLQFLFEYFSETQRNKGNFPGRFSGRQFSNSRSEMNVSTLELGDSALYLCASSLGPSAKNIQYFGAGTRLSVL.

The V and J genes are TRBV11-2 and TRBJ2-7; no clear D gene. Germline V lookup: CDR1 SGHAT, CDR2 FQNNGV. This CDR3 region has 13 residues. The V gene lost 5 bases and the J gene lost 2 bases, with 10 bases spanning the gap. The CDR3, as DNA: TGTGCCAGCAGCCTCCGGGTAGCCTACGAGCAGTACTTC. Its translation: CASSLRVAYEQYF.

V is TRBV5-1 and J is TRBJ1-2; no clear D gene. CDR3 length equals 16 residues. Trimming removed 0 bases at V and 0 bases at J, with 12 bases between. Germline V gives CDR1 SGHRS, CDR2 YFSETQ. CDR3 region: CASSLGREVANYGYTF. CDR3 nucleotide sequence: TGCGCCAGCAGCTTGGGTCGTGAGGTCGCTAACTATGGCTACACCTTC.

The chain uses TRBV7-9 and TRBJ2-5; 10 bases line up with TRBD2. This CDR3 region has 17 residues. Germline CDR1 reads SEHNR; CDR2 reads FQNEAQ (reference sequence). V trimming: 1 base; J trimming: 1 base; junction bases outside the gene matches: 6. The CDR3 protein is CASSLGYLAGVQETQYF. The CDR3 bases are TGTGCCAGCAGCTTAGGGTACCTAGCGGGAGTCCAAGAGACCCAGTACTTC.

The chain carries TRBV5-1 and TRBJ2-7; D ambiguous. Trimming left V 1 base short and J 3 bases short, with 11 bases between. The CDR3 runs 14 residues. Germline lookup yields CDR1 SGHRS and CDR2 YFSETQ. CDR3 nucleotides: TGCGCCAGCAGCTTGCCCTTTTCCAGCTACGAGCAGTACTTC. This gives the protein CASSLPFSSYEQYF.

The chain carries TRBV6-2 or TRBV6-3 and TRBJ2-5; 9 nucleotides agree with TRBD1. V dropped 6 bases and J dropped 0; count of bases not matched to a gene: 11. The CDR3 contains 17 residues. The germline V gene has CDR1 MNHEY and CDR2 SVGEGT. The CDR3 here is CASSSGQGREYQETQYF. The CDR3 nucleotides read TGTGCCAGCAGCAGCGGACAGGGGAGGGAGTACCAAGAGACCCAGTACTTC.

The rearrangement uses TRBV5-4 and TRBJ1-2; the D is unclear. This CDR3 has 14 amino acids. Between the trimmed V and J ends, which lost 3 bases and 2 bases, there was a span of 11 bases. CDR1 is SGHNT and CDR2 is YYREEE in the germline V gene (reference sequence). The CDR3 reads CASSSGLRNYGYTF. CDR3 nucleotides: TGTGCCAGCAGCTCTGGACTGAGAAACTATGGCTACACCTTC. The full variable domain, in which reference TRBV5-4 and TRBJ1-2 provide the parts outside the CDR3, is ETGVTQSPTHLIKTRGQQVTLRCSSQSGHNTVSWYQQALGQGPQFIFQYYREEENGRGNFPPRFSGLQFPNYSSELNVNALELDDSALYLCASSSGLRNYGYTFGSGTRLTVV.

V and J are TRBV3-1 (or the pseudogene TRBV3-2) and TRBJ2-7; D ambiguous. Between the trimmed V and J ends, which lost 0 bases and 0 bases, there was a span of 6 bases. Germline lookup yields CDR1 LGHDT and CDR2 YNNKEL (reference sequence). CDR3 length: 14 residues. CDR3 sequence: CASSQDKLSYEQYF. The DNA of the CDR3 is TGTGCCAGCAGCCAAGATAAACTCTCCTACGAGCAGTACTTC.

The J gene is TRBJ1-4, the V gene TRBV12-5; no clear D gene. CDR3 length: 11 residues. CDR1 and CDR2 from the germline V gene are LGHNT and FRNRAP. V gave up 5 bases and J gave up 6 bases, with 4 bases separating them. CDR3 DNA: TGTGCTAGTGGTCTCCATGAAAAACTGTTTTTT. As protein: CASGLHEKLFF.

The rearrangement joins TRBV12-3 or TRBV12-4 to TRBJ1-5, with D possibly TRBD1 on 6 matching bases. Trimming stripped 3 bases from V and 8 bases from J, with 11 bases between. This CDR3 region has 13 residues. CDR3 in amino acids: CASSFLGGEPQHF. In DNA form, the CDR3 reads TGTGCCAGCAGTTTCCTAGGGGGGGAGCCCCAGCATTTT.

The chain is built from TRBV19 and TRBJ2-3; TRBD2 agrees at 11 bases. The V segment lost 3 bases and the J segment 6 bases; nucleotides outside the gene matches: 8. CDR1 and CDR2 (germline): LNHDA, SQIVND (reference sequence). This CDR3 is 16 amino acids long. The CDR3 is CASSIELAGARDTQYF. The CDR3 nucleotides read TGTGCCAGTAGTATTGAACTAGCGGGGGCCAGGGATACGCAGTATTTT.

This chain joins TRBV6-4 and TRBJ1-2, with no clear D. The germline CDR1 and CDR2 sequences are MRHNA and SNTAGT. The CDR3 has 15 residues. Trimming shortened V by 6 bases and J by 0 bases, and 14 bases separated the two germline ends. DNA for the CDR3: TGTGCCAGCAGGAGGGCGGCAGGCGCTAACTATGGCTACACCTTC. This sequence encodes CASRRAAGANYGYTF.

This clone was observed a few times. CDR3 region: CASSLGASDTQYF. DNA of the CDR3: TGTGCCAGCAGCTTAGGAGCCTCAGATACGCAGTATTTT. V and J are TRBV11-2 and TRBJ2-3; D uncertain. The length of the CDR3 is 13 residues. Per germline, CDR1 SGHAT and CDR2 FQNNGV. Trimming pared 1 base from V and 4 bases from J, leaving 6 bases between.

This sequence joins TRBV29-1 and TRBJ2-1; TRBD2 matches at 9 bases. J gave up 1 base and V 7 bases, and 5 bases lay outside the gene matches. The CDR3 covers 14 residues. Germline CDR1 reads SQVTM; CDR2 reads ANQGSEA. The chain's CDR3 is CSGRLAGSYNEQFF. DNA of the CDR3: TGCAGCGGACGCCTAGCGGGATCCTACAATGAGCAGTTCTTC.

In regard to this clone: Other DNA sequences from this sample encode an identical CDR3 as well. The chain is built from TRBV7-2 and TRBJ1-4; D possibly corresponds to TRBD1 (6 bases). Trimming shortened V by 3 bases and J by 4 bases, and 9 bases separated the two germline ends. Germline CDR1 SGHTA, CDR2 FQGNSA. The CDR3 extends over 14 amino acids. DNA for the CDR3: TGTGCCAGCAGCTTGGGAGGGGGTAATGAAAAACTGTTTTTT. Protein sequence: CASSLGGGNEKLFF.

The chain recombines TRBV2 with TRBJ2-2, with D possibly TRBD2 on 5 matching bases. CDR3 length: 15 residues. Germline CDR1 and CDR2: SNHLY and FYNNEI. V was clipped by 0 bases and J by 1 base, with 6 bases between them. The CDR3 protein is CASSEAGVNTGELFF. The CDR3 nucleotides are TGTGCCAGCAGTGAAGCCGGGGTGAACACCGGGGAGCTGTTTTTT.

The chain joins TRBV5-1 to TRBJ1-2; 9 bases are shared with TRBD1. Trimming at V came to 0 bases and at J to 0 bases, leaving 6 bases not matched to a gene. Germline V gene data show CDR1 as SGHRS and CDR2 as YFSETQ. CDR3 length: 17 residues. CDR3 DNA sequence: TGCGCCAGCAGCTTGGGTCCCGACAGGGGGGCTAACTATGGCTACACCTTC. Amino acids: CASSLGPDRGANYGYTF.

This chain joins TRBV7-2 and TRBJ2-7; a weak D match, TRBD2 (6 bases). V was cut by 5 bases and J by 2 bases, with 19 bases left in between. The CDR3 is 16 residues long. Germline loops: CDR1 SGHTA, CDR2 FQGNSA. CDR3 sequence: CASSQARDSGPYEQYF. CDR3 nucleotides: TGTGCCAGCAGCCAAGCCCGGGACTCAGGGCCCTACGAGCAGTACTTC. Variable domain in full (rest from reference TRBV7-2 and TRBJ2-7): GAGVSQSPSNKVTEKGKDVELRCDPISGHTALYWYRQSLGQGLEFLIYFQGNSAPDKSGLPSDRFSAERTGGSVSTLTIQRTQQEDSAVYLCASSQARDSGPYEQYFGPGTRLTVT.

This chain connects TRBV5-1 to TRBJ1-1; 9 bases map to TRBD1. CDR3 size: 13 residues. Trimming removed 8 bases from V and 3 bases from J; junction bases left unmatched: 5. Germline V gives CDR1 SGHRS, CDR2 YFSETQ. CDR3 DNA sequence: TGCGCCAGTTCCGGGACAGGGTACACTGAAGCTTTCTTT. It is translated as CASSGTGYTEAFF.

J is TRBJ2-7 and V is TRBV6-5; a weak D match, TRBD1 (5 bases). Trimming took off 6 bases at V and 0 bases at J, with 12 bases between the two ends. This CDR3 spans 14 amino acids. The germline gives CDR1 MNHEY, CDR2 SVGAGI. The CDR3 loop is CASRQEFSSYEQYF. The CDR3 bases are TGTGCCAGCAGACAGGAGTTCTCCTCCTACGAGCAGTACTTC.

The chain has TRBV4-3 and TRBJ1-2, with a weak D call TRBD1 (5 bases). Germline assignment: CDR1 LGHNA and CDR2 YSLEER. The CDR3 covers 15 residues. V dropped 0 bases and J dropped 7 bases, with 15 bases sitting between them. The CDR3 DNA sequence: TGCGCCAGCAGCCAAGATAGGATGGGGCGGCTTGGCTACACCTTC. It is translated as CASSQDRMGRLGYTF.

J is TRBJ1-6 and V is TRBV7-9, with D hard to call. Trimming took off 1 base at V and 10 bases at J, with 5 bases between the two ends. This CDR3 comprises 12 residues. CDR1 is SEHNR, CDR2 FQNEAQ, per germline (reference sequence). This CDR3 reads CASSLDNSPLHF. CDR3 DNA: TGTGCCAGCAGCTTAGACAACTCACCCCTCCACTTT.

This clone was seen only a few times. V gene TRBV5-1 combines with J gene TRBJ1-1; 8 bases line up with TRBD1. Germline V gives CDR1 SGHRS, CDR2 YFSETQ. Losses at the gene ends were 6 bases for V and 1 base for J; bases not matched to a gene: 5. This CDR3 is built from 14 residues. CDR3 DNA sequence: TGCGCCAGCAAAACCGGGACAGGGAACACTGAAGCTTTCTTT. The encoded protein is CASKTGTGNTEAFF.

The gene calls are TRBV12-5 and TRBJ1-5, with D perhaps matching TRBD1 (6 bases). The germline CDR1 and CDR2 sequences are LGHNT and FRNRAP. V lost 6 bases and J 0 bases, leaving 15 bases between the germline ends. The CDR3 is made up of 16 amino acids. The CDR3 loop is CASGRDTTNSNQPQHF. CDR3 bases: TGTGCTAGTGGGAGGGACACCACCAATAGCAATCAGCCCCAGCATTTT. Complete variable domain (other parts from reference TRBV12-5 and TRBJ1-5): DARVTQTPRHKVTEMGQEVTMRCQPILGHNTVFWYRQTMMQGLELLAYFRNRAPLDDSGMPKDRFSAEMPDATLATLKIQPSEPRDSAVYFCASGRDTTNSNQPQHFGDGTRLSIL.

The J gene is TRBJ1-6, the V gene TRBV14; 10 bases match TRBD1. The CDR3 runs 15 residues. V gave up 4 bases and J gave up 12 bases; unmatched junction bases: 9. Germline CDR1 SGHDN, CDR2 FVKESK. In DNA, the CDR3 is TGTGCCAGCAGCCGTTTGACAGGGGGCCCAGGACCCCTCCACTTT. Its translation: CASSRLTGGPGPLHF.

The chain couples TRBV9 to TRBJ2-3, with 7 bases identical to TRBD2. Losses at the gene ends were 0 bases for V and 4 bases for J; bases not matched to a gene: 5. The CDR3 is 15 amino acids. Germline CDR1 and CDR2: SGDLS and YYNGEE. The CDR3 nucleotides are TGTGCCAGCAGCGTAGCGAGTCGGGGGGCAGATACGCAGTATTTT. Translating gives CASSVASRGADTQYF.